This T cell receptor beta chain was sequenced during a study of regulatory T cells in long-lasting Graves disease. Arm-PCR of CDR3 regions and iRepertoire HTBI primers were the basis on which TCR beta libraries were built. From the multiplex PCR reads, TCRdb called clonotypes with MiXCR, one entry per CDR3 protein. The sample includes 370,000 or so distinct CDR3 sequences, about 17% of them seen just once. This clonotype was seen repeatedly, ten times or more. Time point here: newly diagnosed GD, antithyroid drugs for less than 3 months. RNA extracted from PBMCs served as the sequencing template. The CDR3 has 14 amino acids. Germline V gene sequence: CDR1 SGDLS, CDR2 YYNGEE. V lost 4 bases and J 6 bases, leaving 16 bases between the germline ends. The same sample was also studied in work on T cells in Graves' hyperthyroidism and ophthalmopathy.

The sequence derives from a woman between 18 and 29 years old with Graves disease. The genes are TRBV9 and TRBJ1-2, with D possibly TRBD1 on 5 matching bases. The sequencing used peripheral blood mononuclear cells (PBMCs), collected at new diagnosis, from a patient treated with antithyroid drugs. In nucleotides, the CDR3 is TGTGCCAGCAGCCCCGCGGGGGGGACGGATGGCTACACCTTC. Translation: CASSPAGGTDGYTF.